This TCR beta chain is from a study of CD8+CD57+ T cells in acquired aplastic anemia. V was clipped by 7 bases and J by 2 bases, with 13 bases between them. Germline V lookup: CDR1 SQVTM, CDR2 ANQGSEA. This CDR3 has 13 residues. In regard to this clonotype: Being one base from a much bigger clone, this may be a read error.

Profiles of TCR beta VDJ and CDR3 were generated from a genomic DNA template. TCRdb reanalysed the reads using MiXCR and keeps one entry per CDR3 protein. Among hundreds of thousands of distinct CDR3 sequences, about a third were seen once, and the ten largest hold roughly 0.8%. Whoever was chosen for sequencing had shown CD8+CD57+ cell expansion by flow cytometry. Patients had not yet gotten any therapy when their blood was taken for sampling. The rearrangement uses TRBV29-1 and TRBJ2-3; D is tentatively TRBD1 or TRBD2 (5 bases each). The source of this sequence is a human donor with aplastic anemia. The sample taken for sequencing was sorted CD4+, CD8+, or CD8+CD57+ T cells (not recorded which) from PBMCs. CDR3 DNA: TGCAGCGCTCCGGGACGGCCCACAGATACGCAGTATTTT. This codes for CSAPGRPTDTQYF.